This T cell receptor (beta chain) was documented in a study of cytomegalovirus exposure and HLA in healthy donors. This clone turned up a few times. Its antigen is not identified. Findings of the study overall: The majority of CMV-associated TCR beta chains were reported as apparently HLA-restricted in a later analysis. A prior analysis recorded that most TCR beta V segments were productive about 87% or about 30% of the time.

Primers: 60 Vbeta forward and 13 Jbeta reverse. Assay: immunoSEQ multiplex PCR; the TCRdb copy retains only in-frame clones and omits some. The data hold roughly 140,000 clones, with roughly 64% observed a single time. The CDR3 has 14 residues. Germline loops: CDR1 SGHRS, CDR2 YFSETQ. With 4 bases removed from V and 2 bases from J, the gap between germline ends came to 11 bases. The TCR was taken from a woman in her thirties in good health and CMV-seropositive. This chain joins TRBV5-1 and TRBJ2-3, with a tentative D call TRBD1 (5 bases). Specimen: PBMCs. For the CDR3, the DNA is TGCGCCAGCAGCCCGAGACAGAACACAGATACGCAGTATTTT. Encoded protein: CASSPRQNTDTQYF.